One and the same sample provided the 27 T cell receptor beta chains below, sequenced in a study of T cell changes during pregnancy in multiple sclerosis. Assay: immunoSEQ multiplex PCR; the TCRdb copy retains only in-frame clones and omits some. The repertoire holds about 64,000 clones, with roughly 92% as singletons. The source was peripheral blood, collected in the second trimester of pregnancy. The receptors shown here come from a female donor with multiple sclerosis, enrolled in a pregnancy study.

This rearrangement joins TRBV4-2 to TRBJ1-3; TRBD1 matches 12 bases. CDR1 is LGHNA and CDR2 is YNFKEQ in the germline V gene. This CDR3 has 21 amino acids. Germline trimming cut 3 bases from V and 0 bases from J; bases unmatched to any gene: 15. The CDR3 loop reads CASSQYRRVGQGAPSGNTIYF. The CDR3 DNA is TGTGCCAGCAGCCAGTATAGAAGAGTGGGACAGGGGGCGCCCTCTGGAAACACCATATATTTT.

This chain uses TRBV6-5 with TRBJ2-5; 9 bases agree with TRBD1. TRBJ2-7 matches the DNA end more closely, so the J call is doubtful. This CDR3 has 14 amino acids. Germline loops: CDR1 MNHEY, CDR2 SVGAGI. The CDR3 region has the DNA TGTGCCAGCAGTTACTCGACAGGGGGCTACGAGCAGTACTTC. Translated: CASSYSTGGYEQYF.

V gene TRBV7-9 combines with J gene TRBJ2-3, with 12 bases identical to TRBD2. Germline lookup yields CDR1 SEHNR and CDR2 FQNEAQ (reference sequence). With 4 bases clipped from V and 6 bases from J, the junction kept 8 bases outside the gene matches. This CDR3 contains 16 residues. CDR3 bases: TGTGCCAGCAGCTGGGAGACTAGCGGGAGTGGGGATACGCAGTATTTT. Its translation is CASSWETSGSGDTQYF.

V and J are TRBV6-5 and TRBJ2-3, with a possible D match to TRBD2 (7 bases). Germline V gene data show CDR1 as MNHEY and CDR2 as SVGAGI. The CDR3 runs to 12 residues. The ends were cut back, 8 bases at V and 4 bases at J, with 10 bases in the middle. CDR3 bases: TGTGCCAGCCAAGGGGGGGCAGATACGCAGTATTTT. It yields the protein CASQGGADTQYF.

The CDR3 region is CASSFRQGNQPQHF. The DNA for the CDR3 is TGTGCCAGCAGTTTCCGACAGGGCAATCAGCCCCAGCATTTT. The gene calls are TRBV6-5 and TRBJ1-5; the D gene is possibly TRBD1 (6 bases). The CDR3 loop spans 14 amino acids. Trimming took off 4 bases at V and 2 bases at J, with 9 bases between the two ends. Germline CDR1 is MNHEY and CDR2 is SVGAGI.

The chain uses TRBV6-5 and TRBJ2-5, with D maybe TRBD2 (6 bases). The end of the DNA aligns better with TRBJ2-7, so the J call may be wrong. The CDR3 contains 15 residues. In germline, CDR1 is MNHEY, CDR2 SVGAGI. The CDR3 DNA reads TGTGCCAGCAGTTACTCGGGCCGCGGGACCTACGAGCAGTACTTC. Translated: CASSYSGRGTYEQYF.

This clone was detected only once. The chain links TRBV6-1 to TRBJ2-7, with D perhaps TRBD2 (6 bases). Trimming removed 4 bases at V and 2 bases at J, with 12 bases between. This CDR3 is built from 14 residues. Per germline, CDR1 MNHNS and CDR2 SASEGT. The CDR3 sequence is CASSGEGGTYEQYF. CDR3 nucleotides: TGTGCCAGCAGTGGGGAAGGAGGGACCTACGAGCAGTACTTC.

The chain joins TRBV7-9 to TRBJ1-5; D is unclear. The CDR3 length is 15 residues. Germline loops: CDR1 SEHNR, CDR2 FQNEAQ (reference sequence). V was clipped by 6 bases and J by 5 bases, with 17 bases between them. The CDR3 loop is CASSSGLGIDQPQHF. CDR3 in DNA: TGTGCCAGCAGTTCGGGGTTGGGGATTGATCAGCCCCAGCATTTT.

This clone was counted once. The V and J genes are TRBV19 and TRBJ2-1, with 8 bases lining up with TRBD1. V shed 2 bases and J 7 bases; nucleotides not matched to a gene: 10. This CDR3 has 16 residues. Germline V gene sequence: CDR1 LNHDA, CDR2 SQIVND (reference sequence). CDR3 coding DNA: TGTGCCAGTAGTATAACAGGACAGGGTTGGGGTAATGAGCAGTTCTTC. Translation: CASSITGQGWGNEQFF.

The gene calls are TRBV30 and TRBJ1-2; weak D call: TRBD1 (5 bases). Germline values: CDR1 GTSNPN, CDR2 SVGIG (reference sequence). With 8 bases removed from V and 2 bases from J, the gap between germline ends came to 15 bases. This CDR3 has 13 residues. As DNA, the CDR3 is TGTGCCGGAAATCCCGGACAAAACTATGGCTACACCTTC. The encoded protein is CAGNPGQNYGYTF.

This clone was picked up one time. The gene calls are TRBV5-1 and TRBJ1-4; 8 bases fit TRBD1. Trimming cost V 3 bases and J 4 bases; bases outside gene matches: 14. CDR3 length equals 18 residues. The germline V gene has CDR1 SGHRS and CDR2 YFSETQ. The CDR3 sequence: CASSSGTGSNSFNEKLFF. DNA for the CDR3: TGCGCCAGCAGCTCGGGGACAGGAAGTAATTCCTTTAATGAAAAACTGTTTTTT.

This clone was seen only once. Here the CDR3 reads CASSEEDQGVWGTEAFF. CDR3 nucleotides: TGTGCCAGCAGTGAAGAGGATCAGGGGGTTTGGGGCACTGAAGCTTTCTTT. The rearrangement links TRBV6-1 to TRBJ1-1, with 7 bases matching TRBD1. The CDR3 contains 17 residues. From germline, CDR1 is MNHNS and CDR2 SASEGT. Losses at the gene ends were 1 base for V and 4 bases for J; bases not matched to a gene: 12.

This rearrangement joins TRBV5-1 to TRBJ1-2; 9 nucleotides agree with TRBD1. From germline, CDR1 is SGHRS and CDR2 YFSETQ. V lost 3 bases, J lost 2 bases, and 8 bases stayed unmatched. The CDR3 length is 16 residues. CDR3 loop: CASSSGQGAENYGYTF. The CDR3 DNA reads TGCGCCAGCAGCTCGGGACAGGGCGCAGAGAACTATGGCTACACCTTC.

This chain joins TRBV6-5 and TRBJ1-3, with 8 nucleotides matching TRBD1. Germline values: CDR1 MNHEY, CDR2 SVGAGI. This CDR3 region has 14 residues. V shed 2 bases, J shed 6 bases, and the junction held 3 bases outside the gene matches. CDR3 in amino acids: CASSYGTGLNTIYF. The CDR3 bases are TGTGCCAGCAGTTACGGGACAGGACTAAACACCATATATTTT.

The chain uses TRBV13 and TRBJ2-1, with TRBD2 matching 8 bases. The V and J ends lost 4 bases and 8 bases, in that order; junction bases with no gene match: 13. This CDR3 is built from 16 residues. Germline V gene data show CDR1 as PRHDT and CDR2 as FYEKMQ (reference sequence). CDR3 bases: TGTGCCAGCAGCTCCGAGACTAGCGTGTCGCACGATGAGCAGTTCTTC. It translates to CASSSETSVSHDEQFF.

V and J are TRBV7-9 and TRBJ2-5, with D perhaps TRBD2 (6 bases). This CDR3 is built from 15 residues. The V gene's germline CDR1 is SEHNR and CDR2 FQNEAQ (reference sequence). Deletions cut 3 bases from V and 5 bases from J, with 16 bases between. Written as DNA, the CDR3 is TGTGCCAGCAGCTTGAGTGGCGGGAAGGCGGAGACCCAGTACTTC. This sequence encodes CASSLSGGKAETQYF.

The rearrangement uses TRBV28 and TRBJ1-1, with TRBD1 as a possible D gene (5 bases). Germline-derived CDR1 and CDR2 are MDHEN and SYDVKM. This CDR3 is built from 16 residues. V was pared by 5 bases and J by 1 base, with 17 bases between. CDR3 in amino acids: CASSPMIQVGNTEAFF. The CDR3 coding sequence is TGTGCCAGCAGTCCAATGATACAGGTCGGGAACACTGAAGCTTTCTTT.

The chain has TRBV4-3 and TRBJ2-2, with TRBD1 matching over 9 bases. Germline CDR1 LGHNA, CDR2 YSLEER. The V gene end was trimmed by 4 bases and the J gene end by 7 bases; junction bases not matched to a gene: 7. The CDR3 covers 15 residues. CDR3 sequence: CASSRRDRDFGELFF. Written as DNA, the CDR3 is TGCGCCAGCAGCCGCAGGGACAGGGATTTCGGGGAGCTGTTTTTT.

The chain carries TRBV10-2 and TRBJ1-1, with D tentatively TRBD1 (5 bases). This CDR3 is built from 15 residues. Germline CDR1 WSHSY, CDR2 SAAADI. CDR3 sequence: CASTSGTGVNTEAFF. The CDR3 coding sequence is TGCGCTTCTACCTCGGGTACAGGTGTGAACACTGAAGCTTTCTTT.

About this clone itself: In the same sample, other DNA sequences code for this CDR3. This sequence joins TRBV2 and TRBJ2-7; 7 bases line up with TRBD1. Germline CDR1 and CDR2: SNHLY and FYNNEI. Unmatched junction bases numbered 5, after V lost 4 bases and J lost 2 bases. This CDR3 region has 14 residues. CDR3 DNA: TGTGCCAGCAGTGTAAACAGGGGCCCCTACGAGCAGTACTTC. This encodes CASSVNRGPYEQYF.

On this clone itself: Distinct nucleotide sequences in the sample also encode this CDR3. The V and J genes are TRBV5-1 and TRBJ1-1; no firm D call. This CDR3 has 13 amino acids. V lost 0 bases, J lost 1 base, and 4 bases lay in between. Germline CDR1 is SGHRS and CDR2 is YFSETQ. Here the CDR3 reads CASSLAGNTEAFF. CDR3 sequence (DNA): TGCGCCAGCAGCTTGGCAGGGAACACTGAAGCTTTCTTT.

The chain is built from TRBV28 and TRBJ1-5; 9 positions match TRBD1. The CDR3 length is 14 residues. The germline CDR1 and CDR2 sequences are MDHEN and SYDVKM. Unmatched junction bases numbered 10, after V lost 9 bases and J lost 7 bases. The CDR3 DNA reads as TGTGCCAGTGTATCGGGACAGGGTACCCAGCCCCAGCATTTT. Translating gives CASVSGQGTQPQHF.

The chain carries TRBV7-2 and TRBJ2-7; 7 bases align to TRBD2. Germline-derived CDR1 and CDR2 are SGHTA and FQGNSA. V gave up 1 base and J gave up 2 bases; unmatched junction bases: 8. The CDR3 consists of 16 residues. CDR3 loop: CASSLGAGRGAYEQYF. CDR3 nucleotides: TGTGCCAGCAGCTTAGGTGCAGGGAGGGGAGCCTACGAGCAGTACTTC.

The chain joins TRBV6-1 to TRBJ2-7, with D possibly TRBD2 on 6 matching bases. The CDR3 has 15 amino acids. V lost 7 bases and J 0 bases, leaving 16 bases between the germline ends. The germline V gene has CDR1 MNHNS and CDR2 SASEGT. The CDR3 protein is CASKAGRSISYEQYF. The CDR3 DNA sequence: TGTGCCAGCAAGGCGGGACGCAGTATCTCCTACGAGCAGTACTTC.

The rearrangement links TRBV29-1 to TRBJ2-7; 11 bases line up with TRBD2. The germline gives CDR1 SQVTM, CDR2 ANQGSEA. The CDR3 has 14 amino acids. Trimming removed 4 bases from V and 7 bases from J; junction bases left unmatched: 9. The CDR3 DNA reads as TGCAGCGTTGGGGTAGCGGGAGGGCCTCTTGAGCAGTACTTC. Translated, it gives CSVGVAGGPLEQYF.

The CDR3: CASSDWEGTSSVHTQYF. CDR3 nucleotide sequence: TGTGCCAGCAGTGACTGGGAAGGGACTTCCTCCGTACATACGCAGTATTTT. This sequence joins TRBV6-4 and TRBJ2-3; tentatively, D is TRBD2 (6 bases). This CDR3 is 17 amino acids long. V was trimmed by 1 base and J by 7 bases, leaving 21 bases between them. Per germline, CDR1 MRHNA and CDR2 SNTAGT.

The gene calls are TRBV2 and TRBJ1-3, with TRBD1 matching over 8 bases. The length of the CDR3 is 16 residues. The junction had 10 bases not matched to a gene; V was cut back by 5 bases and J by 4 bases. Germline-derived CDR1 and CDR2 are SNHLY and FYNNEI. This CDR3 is CASSTGTGGKGNTIYF. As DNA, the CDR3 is TGTGCCAGCAGTACAGGAACAGGGGGAAAAGGAAACACCATATATTTT.